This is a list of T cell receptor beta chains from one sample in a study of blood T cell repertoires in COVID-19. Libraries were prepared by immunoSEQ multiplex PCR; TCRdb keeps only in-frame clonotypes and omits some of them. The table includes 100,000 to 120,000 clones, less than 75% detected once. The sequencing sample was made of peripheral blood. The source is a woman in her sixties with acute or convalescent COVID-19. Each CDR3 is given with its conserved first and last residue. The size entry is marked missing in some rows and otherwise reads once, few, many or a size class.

CASDSNLNEKLFF | - | TRBJ1-4 | TRBV2
CAISESAAEVKEQYF | few | TRBJ2-7 | TRBV10-3
CATSDFQDRGSNEKLFF | - | TRBJ1-4 | TRBV24-1
CAIRRTGTSGNTIYF | few | TRBJ1-3 | TRBV10-3
CSVVRQGIYGYTF | - | TRBJ1-2 | TRBV29-1
CSVADRGNQPQHF | few | TRBJ1-5 | TRBV29-1
CASSPGTGNTGELFF | - | TRBJ2-2 | TRBV18
CASSIDWTGIGYTF | - | TRBJ1-2 | TRBV19
CASNADRGNGQPQHF | - | TRBJ1-5 | TRBV6-5
CASSWGDRDTDTQYF | - | TRBJ2-3 | TRBV5-1
CASSPQVRGNSPLHF | - | TRBJ1-6 | TRBV18
CASTLTGRYEQYF | - | TRBJ2-7 | TRBV12-3/TRBV12-4
CASRGGRGIRHF | - | TRBJ1-5 | TRBV2
CASSRTGLEEPQHF | - | TRBJ1-5 | TRBV5-1
CASRQGNSPLHF | few | TRBJ1-6 | TRBV6-6
CAISEVGRTEAFF | few | TRBJ1-1 | TRBV10-3
CASSPRENNQPQHF | - | TRBJ1-5 | TRBV18
CASSLGRSATNEKLFF | - | TRBJ1-4 | TRBV5-1
CASSQPGQGSPLHF | - | TRBJ1-6 | TRBV2
CASRQAVGRNTGELFF | - | TRBJ2-2 | TRBV27
CASSRRVGTEAFF | - | TRBJ1-1 | TRBV27
CASSEGAFSYEQYF | - | TRBJ2-7 | TRBV6-1
CAIRPTGEGTEAFF | - | TRBJ1-1 | TRBV10-3
CASSTGTPQAIGQFF | - | TRBJ2-1 | TRBV10-1
CASSRGTGGADTEAFF | - | TRBJ1-1 | TRBV19
CASSVNRGVRGSGYTF | few | TRBJ1-2 | TRBV9
CASRQTGNTGELFF | - | TRBJ2-2 | TRBV7-2
CASTPGSGGYTF | - | TRBJ1-2 | TRBV6-5
CASSQDSDSSYEQYF | - | TRBJ2-7 | TRBV4-3
CASSQDGGHNYGYTF | - | TRBJ1-2 | TRBV4-3
CARSFRRDYGYTF | - | TRBJ1-2 | TRBV5-3
CASSLQGLAGTDTQYF | - | TRBJ2-3 | TRBV7-2
CATSGGGRETQYF | - | TRBJ2-5 | TRBV24-1
CASSVGQGAYNEQFF | - | TRBJ2-1 | TRBV9
CASSQAGDYGYTF | - | TRBJ1-2 | TRBV4-2
CASRSGSGGNEQFF | - | TRBJ2-1 | TRBV27
CASSQKLGGNEQFF | - | TRBJ2-1 | TRBV4-3
CASSLSGIYQPQHF | - | TRBJ1-5 | TRBV28
CASSFRGDQPQHF | - | TRBJ1-5 | TRBV7-8
CASSLAEANYGYTF | - | TRBJ1-2 | TRBV2
CARKGSGNTIYF | - | TRBJ1-3 | TRBV2
CACLSTGWNSPLHF | - | TRBJ1-6 | TRBV30
CASSYDSATNEKLFF | - | TRBJ1-4 | TRBV7-2
CASSQGQGGFSYEQYF | - | TRBJ2-7 | TRBV7-2
CASSQEGATTEKLFF | - | TRBJ1-4 | TRBV4-2